A single sample gave rise to the 15 T cell receptor beta chains below, sequenced in a study of graft-versus-host responses after intestinal transplantation. Here immunoSEQ multiplex PCR was the method, and the copy in TCRdb shows in-frame clones only, minus some. The data contain under 90,000 clones, about 90% of them seen just once; the ten biggest clones take up 0.55% to 0.75%. Material: PBMCs, obtained 98 days after intestinal transplantation. The origin of the receptors is a human patient who received an intestinal transplant, so some T cells may come from the graft donor.

The chain has TRBV30 and TRBJ1-5; 8 nucleotides agree with TRBD1. The CDR3 is 14 amino acids. The V gene's germline CDR1 is GTSNPN and CDR2 SVGIG (reference sequence). Trimming at V came to 2 bases and at J to 2 bases, leaving 2 bases not matched to a gene. DNA of the CDR3: TGTGCCTGGAGTATGGACAGGGGCAATCAGCCCCAGCATTTT. Its protein product is CAWSMDRGNQPQHF.

The rearrangement uses TRBV6-4 and TRBJ1-5; D uncertain. The CDR3 length is 15 residues. Germline CDR1 MRHNA, CDR2 SNTAGT. Trimming took off 4 bases at V and 4 bases at J, with 14 bases between the two ends. CDR3 in amino acids: CASSADPSPNQPQHF. CDR3 DNA sequence: TGTGCCAGCAGTGCCGATCCCAGCCCTAATCAGCCCCAGCATTTT.

V gene TRBV5-4 combines with J gene TRBJ2-5; D remains unclear. The CDR3 sequence is 10 residues long. V was pared by 6 bases and J by 1 base, with 1 base between. Germline V gene data show CDR1 as SGHNT and CDR2 as YYREEE (reference sequence). CDR3 sequence (DNA): TGTGCCAGCACCCAAGAGACCCAGTACTTC. Translated, it gives CASTQETQYF.

This clone was observed a single time. The chain employs TRBV4-2 and TRBJ2-7; D is possibly TRBD2 (6 bases). CDR3 length equals 14 residues. Germline V CDR1 and CDR2: LGHNA, YNFKEQ. V shed 6 bases and J shed 3 bases, with 15 bases lying between them. The CDR3 DNA sequence: TGTGCCAGCAGTCTATCTAGCGAGGACTACGAGCAGTACTTC. Translation: CASSLSSEDYEQYF.

DNA of the CDR3: TGTGCCAGCAACGAGGGAGGGCCTTACGAGCAGTACTTC. Its translation is CASNEGGPYEQYF. V is TRBV28 and J is TRBJ2-7, with 7 positions matching TRBD2. The J segment lost 4 bases and the V segment lost 7 bases, leaving 7 bases of the junction unmatched. The CDR3 is 13 amino acids. Germline CDR1 and CDR2: MDHEN and SYDVKM.

V gene TRBV5-1 combines with J gene TRBJ2-5, with D maybe TRBD2 (5 bases). This CDR3 is 18 amino acids long. Germline V CDR1 and CDR2: SGHRS, YFSETQ. The V end lost 1 base, the J end lost 3 bases, and 22 bases lay between the germline ends. CDR3 sequence: CASSLTPSPPKGEETQYF. CDR3 DNA: TGCGCCAGCAGCTTGACCCCTAGCCCCCCGAAGGGAGAAGAGACCCAGTACTTC. The full variable domain, completed using reference TRBV5-1 and TRBJ2-5, is KAGVTQTPRYLIKTRGQQVTLSCSPISGHRSVSWYQQTPGQGLQFLFEYFSETQRNKGNFPGRFSGRQFSNSRSEMNVSTLELGDSALYLCASSLTPSPPKGEETQYFGPGTRLLVL.

The chain recombines TRBV28 with TRBJ2-5; D gene uncertain. The DNA matches TRBJ2-7 better at its end, which makes the J call doubtful. The CDR3 runs to 13 residues. Germline V CDR1 and CDR2: MDHEN, SYDVKM. CDR3 nucleotides: TGTGCCAGCAGTTTCTCAGGAATTCTCGAGCAGTACTTC. Its translation: CASSFSGILEQYF.

V gene TRBV30 combines with J gene TRBJ2-7; 12 nucleotides line up with TRBD2. CDR3 size: 13 residues. V was pared by 5 bases and J by 7 bases, with 6 bases of the junction left unmatched. The germline CDR1 and CDR2 sequences are GTSNPN and SVGIG (reference sequence). The CDR3 spells CAWSTSGSGEQYF. The CDR3 DNA reads as TGTGCCTGGTCGACTAGCGGGAGCGGTGAGCAGTACTTC.

V is TRBV7-9 and J is TRBJ2-5, with D possibly called TRBD1 or TRBD2 (5 bases each). Trimming left V 5 bases short and J 4 bases short, with 17 bases between. The CDR3 totals 15 residues. Germline V gene lookup returns CDR1 SEHNR and CDR2 FQNEAQ (reference sequence). CDR3 sequence reads: CASSPARDRGETQYF. DNA for the CDR3: TGTGCCAGCAGCCCAGCCCGGGACCGTGGAGAGACCCAGTACTTC.

The V gene is TRBV28, the J gene TRBJ2-7; TRBD2 agrees at 11 bases. CDR1 and CDR2 from the germline V gene are MDHEN and SYDVKM. CDR3 size: 15 residues. The V and J ends lost 5 bases and 3 bases, in that order; junction bases with no gene match: 6. The CDR3 DNA is TGTGCCAGCAGTATAGGGACTAGCGGCTTCTACGAGCAGTACTTC. Protein sequence: CASSIGTSGFYEQYF.

The chain recombines TRBV10-3 with TRBJ2-1; D is unclear. The CDR3 has 13 residues. Trimming took 10 bases from V and 0 from J, leaving 10 bases between them. Germline loops: CDR1 ENHRY, CDR2 SYGVKD. Here the CDR3 reads CATRTDSYNEQFF. CDR3 nucleotide sequence: TGTGCCACCAGGACGGACTCCTACAATGAGCAGTTCTTC.

CDR3 region: CASSFGRAGSNQPQHF. The DNA of the CDR3 is TGTGCCAGCAGCTTCGGCAGGGCTGGGAGCAATCAGCCCCAGCATTTT. The V and J genes are TRBV7-8 and TRBJ1-5, with D possibly TRBD1 on 5 matching bases. V was shortened by 3 bases and J by 1 base, with 13 bases between the two germline ends. The CDR3 is made up of 16 amino acids. CDR1 is SGHVS and CDR2 is FQNEAQ in the germline V gene.

V is TRBV2 and J is TRBJ1-5; D is perhaps TRBD1 (5 bases). CDR1 and CDR2 from the germline V gene are SNHLY and FYNNEI. The CDR3 loop spans 12 amino acids. Trimming took 7 bases from V and 6 from J, leaving 10 bases between them. In DNA form, the CDR3 reads TGTGCCAGCAAAATGGGACTTCAGCCCCAGCATTTT. This codes for CASKMGLQPQHF.

This clone was recorded only once. The V and J genes are TRBV9 and TRBJ2-1; maybe TRBD2 (5 bases). With 0 bases removed from V and 0 bases from J, the gap between germline ends came to 10 bases. CDR3 length: 16 amino acids. Germline V gene lookup returns CDR1 SGDLS and CDR2 YYNGEE. The CDR3 DNA sequence: TGTGCCAGCAGCGTAGGGAGTGGGAGCTCCTACAATGAGCAGTTCTTC. Translation gives CASSVGSGSSYNEQFF. The variable domain in full, completed from reference TRBV9 and TRBJ2-1, reads DSGVTQTPKHLITATGQRVTLRCSPRSGDLSVYWYQQSLDQGLQFLIQYYNGEERAKGNILERFSAQQFPDLHSELNLSSLELGDSALYFCASSVGSGSSYNEQFFGPGTRLTVL.

V gene TRBV7-2 combines with J gene TRBJ1-6, with 7 bases matching TRBD1. Losses at the gene ends were 5 bases for V and 0 bases for J; bases not matched to a gene: 7. The CDR3 extends over 17 amino acids. The germline V gene has CDR1 SGHTA and CDR2 FQGNSA. In nucleotides, the CDR3 is TGTGCCAGCAGCCCGGGGACAGATAGCTCCTATAATTCACCCCTCCACTTT. Protein sequence: CASSPGTDSSYNSPLHF.